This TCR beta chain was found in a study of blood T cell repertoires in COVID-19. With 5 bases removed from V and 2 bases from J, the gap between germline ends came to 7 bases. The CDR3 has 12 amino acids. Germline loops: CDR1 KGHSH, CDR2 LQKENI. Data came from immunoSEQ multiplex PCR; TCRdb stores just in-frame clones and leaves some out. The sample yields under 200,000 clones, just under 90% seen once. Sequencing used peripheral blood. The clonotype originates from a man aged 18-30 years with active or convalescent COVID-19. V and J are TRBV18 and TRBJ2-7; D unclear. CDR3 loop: CASSDITYEQYF. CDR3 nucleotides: TGTGCCAGCTCAGACATTACCTACGAGCAGTACTTC. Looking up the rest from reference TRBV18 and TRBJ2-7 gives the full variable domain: NAGVMQNPRHLVRRRGQEARLRCSPMKGHSHVYWYRQLPEEGLKFMVYLQKENIIDESGMPKERFSAEFPKEGPSILRIQQVVRGDSAAYFCASSDITYEQYFGPGTRLTVT.